This passage covers 30 T cell receptor beta chains from one sample sequenced in a study of T cells after yellow fever vaccination. TCRdb ran MiXCR on the 5' RACE reads and lists one entry per CDR3 protein. This sample has 95,000 to 100,000 distinct CDR3 sequences, with under 6.5% found just once. This sample comprised CD8+ T cells sorted from PBMCs, obtained 10 days after the yellow fever booster vaccination. Receptors originate from a man between 18 and 35 years old who received the YFV17D yellow fever vaccine.

The CDR3 DNA is TGTGCCACCGGGCCGTCGAACACTGAAGCTTTCTTT. Translation gives CATGPSNTEAFF. This chain connects TRBV10-3 to TRBJ1-1; D is unresolved. CDR1 is ENHRY, CDR2 SYGVKD, per germline. With 10 bases removed from V and 1 base from J, the gap between germline ends came to 10 bases. The CDR3 has 12 residues.

This clonotype has more than one count but fewer than ten. This chain links TRBV12-3 or TRBV12-4 with TRBJ1-3, with D tentatively TRBD1 (5 bases). Trimming cost V 5 bases and J 0 bases, with 8 bases left between them. This CDR3 is 14 amino acids long. The CDR3 coding sequence is TGTGCCAGCAGTGTGGGACCCTCTGGAAACACCATATATTTT. It is translated as CASSVGPSGNTIYF.

This clonotype showed up just a few times. The V call is TRBV28, the J call TRBJ2-3; perhaps TRBD2 as D (5 bases). The CDR3 extends over 14 amino acids. V was shortened by 6 bases and J by 0 bases, with 10 bases between the two germline ends. Germline V gene data show CDR1 as MDHEN and CDR2 as SYDVKM. Here the CDR3 DNA reads TGTGCCAGCAGACTCGGGGAAAGCACAGATACGCAGTATTTT. Translation: CASRLGESTDTQYF.

The CDR3 loop is CAIMTSTDTQYF. The CDR3 DNA reads as TGTGCCATCATGACCAGCACAGATACGCAGTATTTT. This sequence joins TRBV10-3 and TRBJ2-3; no clear D gene. Germline CDR1 ENHRY, CDR2 SYGVKD. The length of the CDR3 is 12 residues. V lost 7 bases and J 0 bases, leaving 5 bases between the germline ends.

This clonotype was recorded many times. The gene calls are TRBV3-1 and TRBJ2-1; 8 nucleotides align to TRBD2. The germline gives CDR1 LGHDT, CDR2 YNNKEL (reference sequence). V was clipped by 0 bases and J by 2 bases; unmatched bases: 6. This CDR3 has 17 amino acids. CDR3 sequence reads: CASSQDWRAGAYNEQFF. As DNA, the CDR3 is TGTGCCAGCAGCCAAGATTGGAGAGCGGGGGCCTACAATGAGCAGTTCTTC.

This clonotype was counted at least ten times. The genes are TRBV3-1 and TRBJ2-2; D possibly corresponds to TRBD1 (5 bases). The CDR3 spans 16 residues. V was shortened by 1 base and J by 3 bases, with 12 bases between the two germline ends. Germline CDR1 is LGHDT and CDR2 is YNNKEL (reference sequence). CDR3 protein: CASSQVWTTDTGELFF. The CDR3 DNA follows: TGTGCCAGCAGCCAAGTTTGGACGACAGACACCGGGGAGCTGTTTTTT.

This chain joins TRBV15 and TRBJ2-1; 10 nucleotides match TRBD2. The CDR3 totals 19 residues. Germline V gene data show CDR1 as LNHNV and CDR2 as YYDKDF (reference sequence). With 1 base clipped from V and 4 bases from J, the junction kept 13 bases outside the gene matches. The CDR3 coding sequence is TGTGCCACCAGCAGAGCCGGGATGGCTAGCGGGGGACAATACAATGAGCAGTTCTTC. Residues: CATSRAGMASGGQYNEQFF.

The rearrangement links TRBV3-1 to TRBJ2-5; 9 nucleotides align to TRBD1. CDR3 length equals 14 residues. The V gene end was trimmed by 0 bases and the J gene end by 5 bases; junction bases not matched to a gene: 1. Germline CDR1 LGHDT, CDR2 YNNKEL (reference sequence). This CDR3 reads CASSQEQGAETQYF. CDR3 sequence (DNA): TGTGCCAGCAGCCAAGAACAGGGGGCTGAGACCCAGTACTTC.

In its sample, this clonotype was seen a few times. The CDR3 does not end in the conserved phenylalanine or tryptophan, so this is likely a read error. CDR3 sequence reads: CSARDITYEQFL. In nucleotides, the CDR3 is TGCAGTGCTAGAGATATAACCTATGAGCAGTTCCTC. This rearrangement joins TRBV20-1 to TRBJ2-1; D gene uncertain. Trimming shortened V by 0 bases and J by 8 bases, and 8 bases separated the two germline ends. The germline V gene has CDR1 DFQATT and CDR2 SNEGSKA (reference sequence). The CDR3 totals 12 residues.

The chain couples TRBV30 to TRBJ1-6; 9 nucleotides align to TRBD1. V lost 4 bases to trimming and J lost 7 bases; unmatched junction nucleotides: 5. The CDR3 has 14 amino acids. In germline, CDR1 is GTSNPN, CDR2 SVGIG (reference sequence). CDR3 coding DNA: TGTGCCTGGAATCGAGGACAGGGGAATTCACCCCTCCACTTT. Translating it yields CAWNRGQGNSPLHF.

In its sample, this clonotype was seen many times. V gene TRBV27 combines with J gene TRBJ2-3, with D unclear. The CDR3 sequence is 17 residues long. V lost 1 base and J lost 2, with 16 bases in between. Germline-derived CDR1 and CDR2 are MNHEY and SMNVEV (reference sequence). CDR3 DNA: TGTGCCAGCAGTTTATACGATCCAACCCTTTTCACAGATACGCAGTATTTT. Residues: CASSLYDPTLFTDTQYF.

Remarks on this clonotype: Given the absence of the conserved phenylalanine or tryptophan at the CDR3 end, a read error is likely. Because the CDR3's place on the DNA is in doubt, the DNA is left out and the CDR3 is given as listed by TCRdb. The V gene is TRBV6-9, the J gene TRBJ1-2; the table calls TRBD1, which could not be checked here. The V gene's germline CDR1 is MNHGY and CDR2 SVAAGI. The CDR3 length equals 12 residues, ends included. CDR3 amino acids: CASSQGQGQTSP.

The V call is TRBV6-5, the J call TRBJ1-1; D remains unclear. V was pared by 6 bases and J by 1 base, with 12 bases between. CDR1 is MNHEY and CDR2 is SVGAGI in the germline V gene. This CDR3 region has 14 residues. CDR3 amino acids: CASRPVNPNTEAFF. As DNA, the CDR3 is TGTGCCAGCAGGCCGGTTAATCCGAACACTGAAGCTTTCTTT.

This clonotype has more than one count but fewer than ten. The rearrangement uses TRBV11-3 and TRBJ2-1; D is possibly TRBD2 (6 bases). Germline lookup yields CDR1 SGHNT and CDR2 YENEEA. This CDR3 spans 14 amino acids. V lost 5 bases and J lost 6, with 14 bases in between. Here the CDR3 DNA reads TGTGCCAGCAGCCCCCCGGGACTCCTCAATGAGCAGTTCTTC. Amino acids: CASSPPGLLNEQFF.

This rearrangement joins TRBV27 to TRBJ1-1; 7 bases align to TRBD1. The germline gives CDR1 MNHEY, CDR2 SMNVEV (reference sequence). With V trimmed by 6 bases and J by 3 bases, 7 bases remained unmatched. The CDR3 is made up of 14 amino acids. CDR3 region: CASRTGVMDTEAFF. CDR3 DNA sequence: TGTGCCAGCAGAACAGGGGTAATGGACACTGAAGCTTTCTTT.

V gene TRBV12-3 or TRBV12-4 combines with J gene TRBJ2-2; 12 positions match TRBD1. V was pared by 5 bases and J by 5 bases, with 9 bases of the junction left unmatched. This CDR3 has 17 amino acids. The CDR3 spells CASSGTGGFRYTGELFF. In nucleotides, the CDR3 is TGTGCCAGCAGTGGGACAGGGGGCTTTCGTTATACCGGGGAGCTGTTTTTT.

A few counts support this clonotype. The chain joins TRBV21-1 to TRBJ2-7; TRBD1 is taken as the D call from the table, unchecked against the DNA. TRBV21-1 has pseudogene status. The CDR3 totals 16 residues. The CDR3: CASSGGHRGSSYEQYV. The CDR3 bases are TGTGCCAGCAGCGGGGGACACCGGGGAAGCTCCTACGAGCAGTACGTC.

This clonotype turned up a few times. This chain connects TRBV5-1 to TRBJ2-1, with D possibly called TRBD1 or TRBD2 (5 bases each). Trimming removed 4 bases from V and 0 bases from J, with 11 bases in between. The CDR3 spans 15 residues. Per the germline V gene, CDR1 is SGHRS and CDR2 is YFSETQ. The CDR3 DNA reads as TGCGCCAGCAGCACGGGACCTTCCTCCTACAATGAGCAGTTCTTC. This sequence encodes CASSTGPSSYNEQFF.

The sample holds a few counts of this clonotype. The gene calls are TRBV6-5 and TRBJ1-2; tentative D call: TRBD1 (5 bases). The CDR3 runs 15 residues. V dropped 6 bases and J dropped 2 bases, with 16 bases sitting between them. Germline V lookup: CDR1 MNHEY, CDR2 SVGAGI. The CDR3 protein is CASRNRQGGNYGYTF. As DNA, the CDR3 is TGTGCCAGCAGAAACAGGCAGGGAGGGAACTATGGCTACACCTTC.

The rearrangement joins TRBV4-3 to TRBJ1-1; no clear D gene. Germline-derived CDR1 and CDR2 are LGHNA and YSLEER. The germline V and J ends were trimmed by 0 bases and 1 base, with 12 bases remaining between them. CDR3 length: 16 amino acids. In DNA, the CDR3 is TGCGCCAGCAGCCAAGATTCGGCAGGACCGAACACTGAAGCTTTCTTT. Amino acid sequence: CASSQDSAGPNTEAFF.

This sequence joins TRBV18 and TRBJ2-5, with TRBD1 matching over 8 bases. The germline gives CDR1 KGHSH, CDR2 LQKENI. The length of the CDR3 is 14 residues. V was clipped by 3 bases and J by 3 bases; unmatched bases: 3. CDR3 sequence (DNA): TGTGCCAGCTCACCTGCGACAGGGGAAGAGACCCAGTACTTC. It translates to CASSPATGEETQYF. Full variable domain (missing parts from reference TRBV18 and TRBJ2-5): NAGVMQNPRHLVRRRGQEARLRCSPMKGHSHVYWYRQLPEEGLKFMVYLQKENIIDESGMPKERFSAEFPKEGPSILRIQQVVRGDSAAYFCASSPATGEETQYFGPGTRLLVL.

The V and J genes are TRBV7-9 and TRBJ2-2; D is perhaps TRBD1 (6 bases). The germline V and J ends were trimmed by 5 bases and 4 bases, with 17 bases remaining between them. In germline, CDR1 is SEHNR, CDR2 FQNEAQ (reference sequence). The length of the CDR3 is 16 residues. The DNA of the CDR3 is TGTGCCAGCAGCCCGTGGTCAGACAGGCCCACCGGGGAGCTGTTTTTT. This translates into CASSPWSDRPTGELFF.

The chain carries TRBV14 and TRBJ2-2; the D is unclear. The germline V and J ends were trimmed by 5 bases and 2 bases, with 3 bases remaining between them. This CDR3 contains 12 residues. Germline values: CDR1 SGHDN, CDR2 FVKESK. This chain's CDR3 is CASSINTGELFF. CDR3 DNA: TGTGCCAGCAGCATTAACACCGGGGAGCTGTTTTTT.

The rearrangement joins TRBV5-1 to TRBJ2-7, with 7 bases that match TRBD1. With V trimmed by 4 bases and J by 3 bases, 7 bases remained unmatched. CDR1 is SGHRS, CDR2 YFSETQ, per germline. This CDR3 is built from 14 residues. The CDR3 protein is CASSPLDRNYEQYV. The CDR3 DNA is TGCGCCAGCAGCCCATTGGACAGGAACTACGAGCAGTACGTC.

This clonotype was found many times. The V gene is TRBV5-1, the J gene TRBJ2-3, with TRBD2 as a possible D gene (6 bases). CDR1 and CDR2 from the germline V gene are SGHRS and YFSETQ. V shed 0 bases and J shed 0 bases, with 8 bases lying between them. This CDR3 comprises 15 residues. CDR3 in DNA: TGCGCCAGCAGCTTGGGTCTAGCGAGCACAGATACGCAGTATTTT. Translating it yields CASSLGLASTDTQYF.

The sample holds one count of this clonotype. V usage is TRBV12-3 or TRBV12-4 and J usage is TRBJ2-2; perhaps TRBD2 as D (5 bases). Trimming removed 7 bases from V and 2 bases from J, with 11 bases in between. The CDR3 contains 14 residues. The CDR3 spells CASNEGVNTGELFF. The CDR3 DNA reads TGTGCCAGCAATGAGGGAGTAAACACCGGGGAGCTGTTTTTT.

The sample holds a few counts of this clonotype. The gene calls are TRBV27 and TRBJ1-1; D is ambiguous. Germline assignment: CDR1 MNHEY and CDR2 SMNVEV (reference sequence). The germline V and J ends were trimmed by 5 bases and 2 bases, with 15 bases remaining between them. This CDR3 comprises 15 residues. The CDR3 DNA reads as TGTGCCAGCAGTCCGAAAGACACGACTAACACTGAAGCTTTCTTT. It encodes CASSPKDTTNTEAFF.

This clonotype was detected only a few times. The chain links TRBV28 to TRBJ1-5, with 9 bases identical to TRBD1. The CDR3 has 16 residues. CDR1 and CDR2 (germline): MDHEN, SYDVKM. V lost 6 bases to trimming and J lost 6 bases; unmatched junction nucleotides: 12. The CDR3 protein is CASSSLRTGVVQPQHF. The CDR3 nucleotides read TGTGCCAGCAGCTCCCTTCGGACAGGGGTTGTTCAGCCCCAGCATTTT.

CDR3 nucleotide sequence: TGTGCCAGCAGCCTTACAGGGGTGACCTACGAGCAGTACTTC. This translates into CASSLTGVTYEQYF. This chain joins TRBV14 and TRBJ2-7; the match to TRBD1 covers 7 bases. Germline V gives CDR1 SGHDN, CDR2 FVKESK. V shed 4 bases, J shed 2 bases, and the junction held 5 bases outside the gene matches. CDR3 length equals 14 residues.

The chain has TRBV7-8 and TRBJ2-3; the D call may be TRBD1 or TRBD2 (5 bases each). V was cut by 1 base and J by 6 bases, with 11 bases left in between. The CDR3 is 14 residues long. CDR1 and CDR2 (germline): SGHVS, FQNEAQ. The CDR3 spells CASSLGTEGDTQYF. CDR3 nucleotides: TGTGCCAGCAGCTTAGGAACAGAGGGGGATACGCAGTATTTT. The complete variable domain, with remaining parts taken from reference TRBV7-8 and TRBJ2-3, reads GAGVSQSPRYKVAKRGQDVALRCDPISGHVSLFWYQQALGQGPEFLTYFQNEAQLDKSGLPSDRFFAERPEGSVSTLKIQRTQQEDSAVYLCASSLGTEGDTQYFGPGTRLTVL.